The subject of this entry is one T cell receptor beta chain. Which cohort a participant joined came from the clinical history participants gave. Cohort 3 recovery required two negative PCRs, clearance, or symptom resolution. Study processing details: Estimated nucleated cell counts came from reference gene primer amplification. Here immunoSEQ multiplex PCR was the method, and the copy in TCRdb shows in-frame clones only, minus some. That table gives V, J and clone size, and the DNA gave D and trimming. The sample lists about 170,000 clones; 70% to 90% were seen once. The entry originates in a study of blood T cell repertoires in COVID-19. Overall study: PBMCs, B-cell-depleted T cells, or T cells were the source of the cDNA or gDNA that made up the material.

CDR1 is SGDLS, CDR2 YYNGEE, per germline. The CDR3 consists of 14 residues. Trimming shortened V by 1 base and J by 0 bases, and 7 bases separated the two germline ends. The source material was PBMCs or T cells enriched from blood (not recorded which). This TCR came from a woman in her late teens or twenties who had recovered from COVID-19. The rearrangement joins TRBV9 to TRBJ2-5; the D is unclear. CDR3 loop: CASSVLANQETQYF. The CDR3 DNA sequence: TGTGCCAGCAGCGTATTGGCAAACCAAGAGACCCAGTACTTC.